This T cell receptor beta chain was found in a study of beta chain features in type 1 diabetes. Study-wide results and caveats: All four CD4+ subsets of Type 1 diabetes patients contained TCRB CDR3s that were moderately but significantly shorter.

Concerning this clone itself: Its antigen is still unknown.

Investigators reverse transcribed all isolated RNA, so they sequenced expressed TCRB transcripts. Naive, central memory and regulatory T cell samples produced a mean of about 3.5 million reads. Data came from immunoSEQ multiplex PCR; TCRdb stores just in-frame clones and leaves some out. The sample comprises about 250,000 clones, about 14% of which are singletons, and about 0.026% rests with the top ten. Trimming shortened V by 5 bases and J by 2 bases, and 12 bases separated the two germline ends. Germline values: CDR1 SGHTA, CDR2 FQGNSA. There are 15 residues in the CDR3. The sample was naive CD4+ T cells from blood. This chain connects TRBV7-2 to TRBJ2-2; weak D call: TRBD1 (6 bases). The clonotype originates from a woman in her thirties or forties in good health. The CDR3 region is CASSHAGTNTGELFF. The CDR3 nucleotides read TGTGCCAGCAGCCACGCCGGGACAAACACCGGGGAGCTGTTTTTT.